Sequencing of this T cell receptor beta chain was carried out in a study of OX40 agonist ivuxolimab in advanced cancers. Germline values: CDR1 SGHAT, CDR2 FQDESV (reference sequence). The V gene lost 5 bases and the J gene lost 0 bases, with 11 bases spanning the gap. The CDR3 contains 16 residues. General study results and limits: Within 6 weeks, CD4+ and CD8+ blood T cells expanded clonally at 0.1 to 3.0 mg/kg. The antigen specificity of the peripheral T cells (those that were expanded) was not determined.

This clone occurred once. Its target is not known. This table comes from immunoSEQ multiplex PCR, and its TCRdb copy is limited to in-frame clones, with some not included. The sample yields around 31,000 clones, just over 90% seen once. Sequencing used CD4+ or CD8+ T cells sorted from blood, obtained in a trial of the OX40 agonist ivuxolimab. This sequence was found in an adult with an advanced solid tumor such as melanoma, head and neck, liver or kidney cancer. V usage is TRBV11-1 and J usage is TRBJ1-6, with a weak D call TRBD1 (5 bases). The chain's CDR3 is CASSEGRSSYNSPLHF. For the CDR3, the DNA is TGTGCCAGCAGCGAGGGACGAAGCTCCTATAATTCACCCCTCCACTTT.